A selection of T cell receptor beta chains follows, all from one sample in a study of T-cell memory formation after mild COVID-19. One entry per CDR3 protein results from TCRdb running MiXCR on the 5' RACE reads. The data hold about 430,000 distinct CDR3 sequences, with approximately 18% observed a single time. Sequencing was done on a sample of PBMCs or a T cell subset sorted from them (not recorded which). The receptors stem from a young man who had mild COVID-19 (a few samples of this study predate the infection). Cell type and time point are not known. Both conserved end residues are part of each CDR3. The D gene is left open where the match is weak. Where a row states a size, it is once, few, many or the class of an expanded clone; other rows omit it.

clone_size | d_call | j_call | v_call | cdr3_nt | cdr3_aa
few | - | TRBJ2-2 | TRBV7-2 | TGTGCCAGCAGCTCAACTATTATTACAGGGCTTCGCACCGGGGAGCTGTTTTTT | CASSSTIITGLRTGELFF
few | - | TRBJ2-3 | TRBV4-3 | TGCGCCAGCAGCCAAGATTCCCTAGCGTTCGGGCCAGATACGCAGTATTTT | CASSQDSLAFGPDTQYF
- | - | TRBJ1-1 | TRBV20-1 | TGCAGTGCTAGAGATGGGTGGGGGAGGTATGAAGCTTTCTTT | CSARDGWGRYEAFF
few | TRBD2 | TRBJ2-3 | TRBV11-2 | TGTGCCAGCAGCTCCCTCGGACTAGCGGCAGATACGCAGTATTTT | CASSSLGLAADTQYF
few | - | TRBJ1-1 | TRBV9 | TGTGCCAGCAGCGCTAGCCCGGGGGGGAACACTGAAGCTTTCTTT | CASSASPGGNTEAFF
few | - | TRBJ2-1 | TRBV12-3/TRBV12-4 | TGTGCCAGCAGGTACCGGACAGTCCTCAATGAGCAGTTCTTC | CASRYRTVLNEQFF
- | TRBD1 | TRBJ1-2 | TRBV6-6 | TGTGCCAGCAGCCCGACAGGGGCGGAGGGCTACACCTTC | CASSPTGAEGYTF
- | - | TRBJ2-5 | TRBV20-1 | TGCAGTGCTAAAGTCCAGGGAGAGACCCAGTACTTC | CSAKVQGETQYF
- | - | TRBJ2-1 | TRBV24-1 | TGTGCCACCAGTGAGCGGTCGGATGAGCAGTTCTTC | CATSERSDEQFF
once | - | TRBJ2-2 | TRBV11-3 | TGTGCCAGCAGCTTAGGTGTTAGTGGAACCGGGGAGCTGTTTTTT | CASSLGVSGTGELFF
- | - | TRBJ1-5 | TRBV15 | TGTGCCACCAGCAGTTGGGGGAGCAATCAGCCCCAGCATTTT | CATSSWGSNQPQHF